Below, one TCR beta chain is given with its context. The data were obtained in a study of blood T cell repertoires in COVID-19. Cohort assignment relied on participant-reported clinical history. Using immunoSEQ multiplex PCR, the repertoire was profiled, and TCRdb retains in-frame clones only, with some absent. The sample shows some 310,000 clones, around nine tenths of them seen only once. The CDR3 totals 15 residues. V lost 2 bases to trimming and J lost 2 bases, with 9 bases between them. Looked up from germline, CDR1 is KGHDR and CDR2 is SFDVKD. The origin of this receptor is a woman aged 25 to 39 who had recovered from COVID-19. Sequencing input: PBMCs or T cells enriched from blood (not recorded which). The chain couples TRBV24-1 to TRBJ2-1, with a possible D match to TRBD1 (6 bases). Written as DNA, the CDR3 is TGTGCCACCAGTGATTGGGGACATACCTACAATGAGCAGTTCTTC. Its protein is CATSDWGHTYNEQFF.